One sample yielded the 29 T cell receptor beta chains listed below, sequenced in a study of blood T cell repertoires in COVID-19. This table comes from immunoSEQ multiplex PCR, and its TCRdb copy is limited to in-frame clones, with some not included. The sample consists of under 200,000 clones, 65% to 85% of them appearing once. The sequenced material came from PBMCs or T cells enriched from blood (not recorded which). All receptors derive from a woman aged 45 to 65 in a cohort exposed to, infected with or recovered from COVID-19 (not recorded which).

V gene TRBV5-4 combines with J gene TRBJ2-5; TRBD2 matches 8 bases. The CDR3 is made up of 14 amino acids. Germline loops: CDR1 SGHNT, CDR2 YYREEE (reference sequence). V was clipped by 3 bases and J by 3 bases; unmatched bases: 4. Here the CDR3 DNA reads TGTGCCAGCAGCTACGTCGGGGGGGAAGAGACCCAGTACTTC. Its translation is CASSYVGGEETQYF. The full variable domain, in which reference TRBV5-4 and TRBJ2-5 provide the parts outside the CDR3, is ETGVTQSPTHLIKTRGQQVTLRCSSQSGHNTVSWYQQALGQGPQFIFQYYREEENGRGNFPPRFSGLQFPNYSSELNVNALELDDSALYLCASSYVGGEETQYFGPGTRLLVL.

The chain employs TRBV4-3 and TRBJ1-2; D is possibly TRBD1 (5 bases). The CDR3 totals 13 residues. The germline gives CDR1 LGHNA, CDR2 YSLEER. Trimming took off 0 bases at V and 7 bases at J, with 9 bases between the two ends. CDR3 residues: CASSQDRVGGYTF. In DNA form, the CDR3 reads TGCGCCAGCAGCCAAGACAGGGTCGGTGGCTACACCTTC.

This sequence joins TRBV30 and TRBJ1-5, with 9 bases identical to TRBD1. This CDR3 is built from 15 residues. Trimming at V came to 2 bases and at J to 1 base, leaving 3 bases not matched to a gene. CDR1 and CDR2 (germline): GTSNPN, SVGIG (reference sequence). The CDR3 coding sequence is TGTGCCTGGAGTATAGGGACAGGGAGCAATCAGCCCCAGCATTTT. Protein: CAWSIGTGSNQPQHF.

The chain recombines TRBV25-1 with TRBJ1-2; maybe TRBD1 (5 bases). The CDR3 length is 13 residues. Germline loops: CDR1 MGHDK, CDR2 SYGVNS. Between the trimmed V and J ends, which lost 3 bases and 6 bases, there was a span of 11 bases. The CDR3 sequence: CASSDSGYHGYTF. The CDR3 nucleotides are TGTGCCAGCAGTGATTCAGGGTACCATGGCTACACCTTC.

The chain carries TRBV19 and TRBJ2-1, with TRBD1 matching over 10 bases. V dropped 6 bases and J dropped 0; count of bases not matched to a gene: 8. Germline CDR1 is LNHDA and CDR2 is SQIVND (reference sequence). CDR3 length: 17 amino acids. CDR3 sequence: CASRSGTGASSYNEQFF. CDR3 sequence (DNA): TGTGCCAGTAGATCGGGGACAGGGGCGAGCTCCTACAATGAGCAGTTCTTC.

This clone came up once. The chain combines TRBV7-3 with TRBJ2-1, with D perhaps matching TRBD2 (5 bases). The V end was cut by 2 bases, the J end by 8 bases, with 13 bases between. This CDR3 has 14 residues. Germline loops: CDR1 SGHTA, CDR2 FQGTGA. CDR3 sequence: CASSLAGLRDEQFF. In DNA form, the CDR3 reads TGTGCCAGCAGCTTAGCAGGACTCCGGGATGAGCAGTTCTTC.

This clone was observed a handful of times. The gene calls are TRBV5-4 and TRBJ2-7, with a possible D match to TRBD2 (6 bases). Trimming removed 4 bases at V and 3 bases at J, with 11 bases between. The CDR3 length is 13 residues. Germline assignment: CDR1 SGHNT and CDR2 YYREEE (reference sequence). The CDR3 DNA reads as TGTGCCAGCAGCCCGGGCGGGATCTACGAGCAGTACTTC. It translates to CASSPGGIYEQYF.

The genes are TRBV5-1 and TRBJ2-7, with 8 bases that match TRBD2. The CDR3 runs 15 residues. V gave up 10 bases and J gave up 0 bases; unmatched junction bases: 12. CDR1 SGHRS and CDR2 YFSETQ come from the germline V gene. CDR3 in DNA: TGCGCCTCTAATCGGGAGGGGGGCCCCTCCTACGAGCAGTACTTC. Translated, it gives CASNREGGPSYEQYF.

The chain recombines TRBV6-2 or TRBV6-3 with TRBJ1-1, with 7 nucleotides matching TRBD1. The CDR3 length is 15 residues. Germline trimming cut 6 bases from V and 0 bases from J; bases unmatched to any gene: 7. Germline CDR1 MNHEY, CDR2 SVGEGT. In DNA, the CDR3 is TGTGCCAGCAGCCGAGGGACAGCTTTGAACACTGAAGCTTTCTTT. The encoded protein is CASSRGTALNTEAFF.

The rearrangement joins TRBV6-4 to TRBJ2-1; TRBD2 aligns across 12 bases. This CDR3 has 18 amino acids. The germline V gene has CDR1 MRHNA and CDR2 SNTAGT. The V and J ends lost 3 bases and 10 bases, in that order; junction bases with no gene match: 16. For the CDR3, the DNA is TGTGCCAGCAGTGAAACTGGTGGGGGACTAGCGGGTGTGTTAGAGCAGTTCTTC. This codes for CASSETGGGLAGVLEQFF.

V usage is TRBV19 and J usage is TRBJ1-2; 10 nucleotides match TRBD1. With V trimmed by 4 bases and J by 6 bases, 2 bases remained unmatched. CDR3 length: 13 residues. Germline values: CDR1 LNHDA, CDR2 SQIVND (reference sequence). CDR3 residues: CASSRQGANGYTF. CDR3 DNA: TGTGCCAGTAGTAGACAGGGGGCGAATGGCTACACCTTC.

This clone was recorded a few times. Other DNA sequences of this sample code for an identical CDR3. The CDR3 loop is CASSLSDRANTEAFF. The CDR3 nucleotides read TGTGCCAGCAGTCTTAGCGACAGGGCGAACACTGAAGCTTTCTTT. The genes are TRBV5-5 and TRBJ1-1; 7 nucleotides match TRBD1. The germline gives CDR1 SGHKS, CDR2 YYEKEE (reference sequence). Trimming at V came to 5 bases and at J to 1 base, leaving 8 bases not matched to a gene. The CDR3 runs 15 residues.

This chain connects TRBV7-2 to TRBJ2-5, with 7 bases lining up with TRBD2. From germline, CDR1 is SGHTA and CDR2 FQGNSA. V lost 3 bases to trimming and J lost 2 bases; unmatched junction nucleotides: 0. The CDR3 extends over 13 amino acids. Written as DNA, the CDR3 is TGTGCCAGCAGCTTTAGCGGGCAAGAGACCCAGTACTTC. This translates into CASSFSGQETQYF.

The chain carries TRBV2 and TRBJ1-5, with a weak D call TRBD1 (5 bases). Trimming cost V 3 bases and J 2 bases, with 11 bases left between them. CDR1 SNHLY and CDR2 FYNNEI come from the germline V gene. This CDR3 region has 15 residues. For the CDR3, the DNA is TGTGCCAGCAGTGACAGGGCATCGGGCAATCAGCCCCAGCATTTT. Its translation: CASSDRASGNQPQHF. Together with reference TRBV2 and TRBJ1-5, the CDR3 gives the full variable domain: EPEVTQTPSHQVTQMGQEVILRCVPISNHLYFYWYRQILGQKVEFLVSFYNNEISEKSEIFDDQFSVERPDGSNFTLKIRSTKLEDSAMYFCASSDRASGNQPQHFGDGTRLSIL.

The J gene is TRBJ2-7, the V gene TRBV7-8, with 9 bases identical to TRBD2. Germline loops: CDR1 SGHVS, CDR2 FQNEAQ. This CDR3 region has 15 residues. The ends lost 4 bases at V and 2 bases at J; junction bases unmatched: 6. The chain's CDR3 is CASSSWTSATYEQYF. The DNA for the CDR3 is TGTGCCAGCAGCTCGTGGACTAGCGCGACCTACGAGCAGTACTTC.

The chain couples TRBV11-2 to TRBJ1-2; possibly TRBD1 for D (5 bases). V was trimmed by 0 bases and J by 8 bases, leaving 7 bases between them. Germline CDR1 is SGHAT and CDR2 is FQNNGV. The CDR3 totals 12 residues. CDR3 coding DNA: TGTGCCAGCAGCTTAGACAGGGTGGGCTACACCTTC. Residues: CASSLDRVGYTF.

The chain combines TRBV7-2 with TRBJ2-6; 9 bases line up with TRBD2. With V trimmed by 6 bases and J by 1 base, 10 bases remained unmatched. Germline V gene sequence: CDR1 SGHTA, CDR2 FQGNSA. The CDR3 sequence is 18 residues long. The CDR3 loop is CASSQSGRFTSGANVLTF. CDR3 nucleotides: TGTGCCAGCAGTCAAAGCGGGAGGTTTACTTCTGGGGCCAACGTCCTGACTTTC. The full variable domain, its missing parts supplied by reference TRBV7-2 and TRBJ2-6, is GAGVSQSPSNKVTEKGKDVELRCDPISGHTALYWYRQSLGQGLEFLIYFQGNSAPDKSGLPSDRFSAERTGGSVSTLTIQRTQQEDSAVYLCASSQSGRFTSGANVLTFGAGSRLTVL.

CDR3 sequence reads: CASSFSREPQHF. The CDR3 DNA is TGTGCCAGCAGTTTTTCTCGGGAGCCCCAGCATTTT. The chain employs TRBV12-3 or TRBV12-4 and TRBJ1-5; D is ambiguous. The CDR3 loop spans 12 amino acids. V lost 3 bases, J lost 8 bases, and 8 bases lay in between.

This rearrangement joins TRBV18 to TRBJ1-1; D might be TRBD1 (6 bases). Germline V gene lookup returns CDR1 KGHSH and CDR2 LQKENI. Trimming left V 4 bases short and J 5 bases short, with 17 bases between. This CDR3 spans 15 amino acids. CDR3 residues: CASSHGQPSGTEAFF. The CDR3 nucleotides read TGTGCCAGCTCACACGGACAGCCATCGGGGACTGAAGCTTTCTTT.

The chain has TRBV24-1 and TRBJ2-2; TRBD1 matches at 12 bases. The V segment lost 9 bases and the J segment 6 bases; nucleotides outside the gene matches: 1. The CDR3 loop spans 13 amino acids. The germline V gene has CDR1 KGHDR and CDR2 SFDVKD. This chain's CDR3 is CATGTGGPGELFF. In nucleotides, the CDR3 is TGTGCCACCGGGACAGGGGGCCCCGGGGAGCTGTTTTTT.

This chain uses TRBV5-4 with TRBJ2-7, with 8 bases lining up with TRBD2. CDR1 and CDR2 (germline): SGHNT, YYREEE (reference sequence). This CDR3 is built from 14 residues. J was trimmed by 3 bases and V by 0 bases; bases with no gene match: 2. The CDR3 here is CASSLGLASYEQYF. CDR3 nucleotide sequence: TGTGCCAGCAGCTTGGGACTAGCGAGCTACGAGCAGTACTTC. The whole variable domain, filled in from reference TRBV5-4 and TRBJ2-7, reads ETGVTQSPTHLIKTRGQQVTLRCSSQSGHNTVSWYQQALGQGPQFIFQYYREEENGRGNFPPRFSGLQFPNYSSELNVNALELDDSALYLCASSLGLASYEQYFGPGTRLTVT.

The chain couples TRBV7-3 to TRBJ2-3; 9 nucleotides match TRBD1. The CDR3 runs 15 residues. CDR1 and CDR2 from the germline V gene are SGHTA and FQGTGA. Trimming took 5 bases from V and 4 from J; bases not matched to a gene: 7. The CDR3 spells CASSDGQGMADTQYF. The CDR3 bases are TGTGCCAGCAGCGACGGACAGGGGATGGCAGATACGCAGTATTTT.

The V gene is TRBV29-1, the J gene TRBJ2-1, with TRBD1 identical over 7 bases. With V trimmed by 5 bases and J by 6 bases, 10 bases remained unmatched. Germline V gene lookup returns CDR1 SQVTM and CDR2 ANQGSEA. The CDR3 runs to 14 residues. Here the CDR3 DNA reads TGCAGCGTTTCCGGGACAGTAACGCGCAATGAGCAGTTCTTC. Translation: CSVSGTVTRNEQFF.

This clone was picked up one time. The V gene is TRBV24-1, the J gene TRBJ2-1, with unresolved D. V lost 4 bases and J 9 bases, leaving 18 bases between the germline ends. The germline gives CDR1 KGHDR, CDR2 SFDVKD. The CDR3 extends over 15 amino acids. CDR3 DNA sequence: TGTGCCACCAGTGACCAATCTCTAGGTTTAACTGAGCAGTTCTTC. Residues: CATSDQSLGLTEQFF.

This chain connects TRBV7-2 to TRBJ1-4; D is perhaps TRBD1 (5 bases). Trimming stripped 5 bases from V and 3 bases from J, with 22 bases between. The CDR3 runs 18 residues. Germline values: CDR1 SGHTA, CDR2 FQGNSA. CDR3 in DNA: TGTGCCAGCAGCCCAGGACGCAGGGTACCGACGGCTAATGAAAAACTGTTTTTT. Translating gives CASSPGRRVPTANEKLFF. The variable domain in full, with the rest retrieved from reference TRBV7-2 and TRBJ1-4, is GAGVSQSPSNKVTEKGKDVELRCDPISGHTALYWYRQSLGQGLEFLIYFQGNSAPDKSGLPSDRFSAERTGGSVSTLTIQRTQQEDSAVYLCASSPGRRVPTANEKLFFGSGTQLSVL.

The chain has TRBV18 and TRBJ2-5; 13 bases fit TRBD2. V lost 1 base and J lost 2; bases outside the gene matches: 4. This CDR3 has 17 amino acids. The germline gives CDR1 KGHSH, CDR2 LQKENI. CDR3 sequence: CASSPQTSGGPQETQYF. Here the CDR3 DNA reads TGTGCCAGCTCACCACAGACTAGCGGGGGGCCACAAGAGACCCAGTACTTC.

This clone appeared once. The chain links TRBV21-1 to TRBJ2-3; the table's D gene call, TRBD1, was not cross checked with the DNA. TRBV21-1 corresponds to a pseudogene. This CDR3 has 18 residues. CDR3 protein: CASSPLQTIGGPTDTQYF. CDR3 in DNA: TGTGCCAGCAGCCCGCTCCAAACAATAGGGGGTCCGACAGATACGCAGTATTTT.

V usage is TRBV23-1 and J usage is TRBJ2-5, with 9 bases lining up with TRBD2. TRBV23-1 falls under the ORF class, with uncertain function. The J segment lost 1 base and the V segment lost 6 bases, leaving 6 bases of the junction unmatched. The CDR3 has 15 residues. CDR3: CASSPGAGGQETQYF. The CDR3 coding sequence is TGCGCCAGCAGCCCGGGAGCGGGAGGCCAAGAGACCCAGTACTTC.

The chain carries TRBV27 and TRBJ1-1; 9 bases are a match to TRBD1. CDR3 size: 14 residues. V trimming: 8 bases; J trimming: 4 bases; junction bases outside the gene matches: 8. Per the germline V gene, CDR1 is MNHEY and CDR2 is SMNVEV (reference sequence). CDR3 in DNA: TGTGCCAGCTACTTACAGGGGGCGAGCACTGAAGCTTTCTTT. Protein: CASYLQGASTEAFF.